This T cell receptor (beta chain) was recorded in a study of vaccination effects on CD4 cells after COVID-19. This CDR3 spans 12 amino acids. The V gene lost 5 bases and the J gene lost 1 base, with 5 bases spanning the gap. Libraries were prepared by immunoSEQ multiplex PCR; TCRdb keeps only in-frame clonotypes and omits some of them. The sample has fewer than 75,000 clones; about 78% are singletons. It was after more than 8 days of culture that CD4+ T cells were isolated. BNT162b2 vaccine or mRNA-1273 vaccine was given to participants in two doses. Vaccinated recipients, who were negative for nucleocapsid antibodies, had no history of SARS-CoV-2 infection. General observations from the study: There were few convalescent patients in the study and no early post-infection timepoints. Healthy vaccinees had only 1 of 255 vaccine-induced clones cross-react with common cold coronaviruses. Clones arising from infection and from vaccination showed marked clonal contraction late after vaccination.

About this clone itself: Its target is not known.

This specimen consisted of CD4+ T cells from PBMCs cultured without peptide, obtained after COVID-19 vaccination. The sequence was collected from a human donor who received a COVID-19 vaccine. The chain employs TRBV12-3 or TRBV12-4 and TRBJ1-1, with a tentative D call TRBD1 (5 bases). The CDR3 region is CASSRGNTEAFF. CDR3 in DNA: TGTGCCAGCAGTAGGGGGAACACTGAAGCTTTCTTT.